These 5 T cell receptor beta chains came from one sample sequenced in a study of response to subunit inactivated influenza vaccine. In TCRdb, the RT-PCR reads were re-called with MiXCR into one record per CDR3 protein. The repertoire holds 650,000 or so distinct CDR3 sequences, with about 15% as singletons. The material was PBMCs from blood, obtained roughly 15 days before vaccination. The receptors here all came from a man in his fifties who received an inactivated influenza vaccine.

The rearrangement links TRBV5-1 to TRBJ2-5, with 8 bases lining up with TRBD1. The germline V gene encodes CDR1 SGHRS and CDR2 YFSETQ. This CDR3 region has 14 residues. Trimming cost V 4 bases and J 5 bases; bases outside gene matches: 7. CDR3 sequence: CASSTDRVLETQYF. CDR3 coding DNA: TGCGCCAGCAGCACGGACAGGGTCCTGGAGACCCAGTACTTC.

This clonotype showed up many times. The chain combines TRBV28 with TRBJ1-3, with D unclear. Germline V lookup: CDR1 MDHEN, CDR2 SYDVKM. V lost 6 bases and J 0 bases, leaving 12 bases between the germline ends. The CDR3 runs 15 residues. CDR3 protein: CASRQDWFSGNTIYF. The CDR3 DNA sequence: TGTGCCAGCAGGCAAGATTGGTTCTCTGGAAACACCATATATTTT.

This clonotype was picked up a small number of times. The chain is built from TRBV3-1 and TRBJ2-2; D is possibly TRBD1 or TRBD2 (5 bases each). Trimming stripped 1 base from V and 9 bases from J, with 12 bases between. The CDR3 has 14 amino acids. Germline V gene lookup returns CDR1 LGHDT and CDR2 YNNKEL (reference sequence). The CDR3 region has the DNA TGTGCCAGCAGCCAAGGAGGGGTTTCATGGGAGCTGTTTTTT. Residues: CASSQGGVSWELFF.

This clonotype was counted only a few times. This chain connects TRBV29-1 to TRBJ2-2; 8 nucleotides agree with TRBD2. J lost 5 bases, V lost 4 bases, and 6 bases had no gene match. The CDR3 is 14 residues long. The V gene's germline CDR1 is SQVTM and CDR2 ANQGSEA. The CDR3 DNA sequence: TGCAGCGTTGGGTTAGCGGGACTAACCGGGGAGCTGTTTTTT. Residues: CSVGLAGLTGELFF.

A few counts support this clonotype. The chain carries TRBV4-3 and TRBJ2-5; 10 nucleotides match TRBD1. Germline CDR1 reads LGHNA; CDR2 reads YSLEER. The ends lost 5 bases at V and 4 bases at J; junction bases unmatched: 10. This CDR3 is 16 amino acids long. CDR3 sequence reads: CASSSTGTGVIETQYF. CDR3 coding DNA: TGCGCCAGCAGCTCTACCGGGACAGGGGTAATAGAGACCCAGTACTTC.